This TCR beta chain was recorded in a study of blood T cells in healthy people across ages. Points from the study as a whole: A strong correlation was found between TCR beta diversity and the percentage of naive T cells. Greater diversity and more naive CD4+ cells were seen in long-lived donors than in aged donors.

Primed by a sample-barcoded 5' primer and a J-beta primer mix, a second PCR proceeded for 7 to 11 cycles. CDR3-containing paired-end reads numbering at least 2.5 million came from each sample. One entry per CDR3 protein, called by TCRdb with MiXCR from the 5' RACE reads. The sample shows more than 800,000 distinct CDR3 sequences, 25% to 35% of them seen only once. This clonotype has a count of ten or more. Antigen unknown. This CDR3 contains 12 residues. V was cut by 5 bases and J by 0 bases, with 4 bases left in between. The V and J genes are TRBV12-3 or TRBV12-4 and TRBJ2-5; D not certain. The sequenced sample consisted of blood. The sequence derives from a woman of 80 years or more in good health. CDR3 residues: CASSVYQETQYF. The CDR3 DNA reads as TGTGCCAGCAGTGTGTACCAAGAGACCCAGTACTTC.